This T cell receptor (beta chain) was recorded in a study of graft-versus-host responses after intestinal transplantation. Study summary: Isolated intestinal, liver-intestinal, or multivisceral transplants were what recipients had. Every transplant recipient was induced with anti-thymocyte globulin, then maintained on tacrolimus and steroids for about 3 years. Findings and caveats of the study: The recipient marrow held GvH clones, and some of them showed up first in ileum or blood.

Generated by immunoSEQ multiplex PCR, the TCRdb table keeps only in-frame clones and is missing some. Among about 96,000 clones, around 90% were seen once, and the ten largest hold about 0.3%. Of note for this clone: Its antigen remains unknown.

CDR3 length: 14 residues. Trimming cost V 4 bases and J 1 base; bases outside gene matches: 1. Germline CDR1 reads SGHAT; CDR2 reads FQNNGV. The chain has TRBV11-2 and TRBJ1-1, with 9 bases that match TRBD1. The sequence was obtained from a human donor who received an intestinal transplant. This material consisted of unstimulated CD4+ T cells sorted from spleen or lymph node cells, taken before intestinal transplant. CDR3 nucleotide sequence: TGTGCCAGCAGCTCACAGGGGGCGAACACTGAAGCTTTCTTT. It translates to CASSSQGANTEAFF. Drawing the rest from reference TRBV11-2 and TRBJ1-1, the complete variable domain is EAGVAQSPRYKIIEKRQSVAFWCNPISGHATLYWYQQILGQGPKLLIQFQNNGVVDDSQLPKDRFSAERLKGVDSTLKIQPAKLEDSAVYLCASSSQGANTEAFFGQGTRLTVV.